What follows are 31 T cell receptor beta chains derived from one specimen sequenced in a study of shared clonotypes between healthy human individuals. The repertoire was sequenced with immunoSEQ multiplex PCR; TCRdb's copy has only in-frame clones and lacks some. The data show hundreds of thousands of clones, approximately 96% seen once. CD45RO-negative, CCR7-selected cells formed the naive CD8 fraction, which excluded terminally differentiated effector memory CD45RA+ cells. Sequenced: naive CD8+ T cells sorted from blood. The receptors here all came from a woman aged 25-40 years in good health.

This rearrangement joins TRBV7-9 to TRBJ2-7; 10 nucleotides match TRBD1. Germline loops: CDR1 SEHNR, CDR2 FQNEAQ (reference sequence). This CDR3 spans 14 amino acids. V lost 5 bases and J lost 4; bases outside the gene matches: 5. CDR3 coding DNA: TGTGCCAGCAGCACTGACAGGGGGCAATACGAGCAGTACTTC. It encodes CASSTDRGQYEQYF.

The chain employs TRBV28 and TRBJ2-1; D is uncertain. Trimming shortened V by 3 bases and J by 5 bases, and 8 bases separated the two germline ends. The CDR3 totals 13 residues. Germline V gene sequence: CDR1 MDHEN, CDR2 SYDVKM. Here the CDR3 reads CASSLLRNNEQFF. CDR3 bases: TGTGCCAGCAGTTTGCTCAGAAACAATGAGCAGTTCTTC.

The chain employs TRBV28 and TRBJ2-6; tentatively, D is TRBD2 (6 bases). Germline-derived CDR1 and CDR2 are MDHEN and SYDVKM. V gave up 6 bases and J gave up 0 bases, with 15 bases separating them. CDR3 length equals 17 residues. CDR3 coding DNA: TGTGCCAGCAGCCCGCGGGACTCCTTCTCTGGGGCCAACGTCCTGACTTTC. Protein product: CASSPRDSFSGANVLTF.

The chain is built from TRBV4-1 and TRBJ2-5, with D unresolved. The J call may be mistaken, given a closer DNA end match to TRBJ2-7. CDR1 and CDR2 from the germline V gene are MGHRA and YSYEKL. The length of the CDR3 is 14 residues. The CDR3 nucleotides read TGCGCCAGCAGCCAACCAGATAACCCGAACGAGCAGTACTTC. It is translated as CASSQPDNPNEQYF.

V gene TRBV2 combines with J gene TRBJ2-7; no firm D call. The length of the CDR3 is 12 residues. Trimming stripped 5 bases from V and 7 bases from J, with 12 bases between. CDR1 is SNHLY and CDR2 is FYNNEI in the germline V gene. CDR3 in DNA: TGTGCCAGCAGTTTCGAGGCGGAAGAGCAGTACTTC. This encodes CASSFEAEEQYF.

The genes are TRBV28 and TRBJ1-3; D unresolved. The CDR3 runs to 16 residues. The V end lost 2 bases, the J end lost 0 bases, and 11 bases lay between the germline ends. From germline, CDR1 is MDHEN and CDR2 SYDVKM. CDR3 residues: CASSLAGMLSGNTIYF. In DNA, the CDR3 is TGTGCCAGCAGTTTAGCCGGGATGCTCTCTGGAAACACCATATATTTT.

CDR3 DNA sequence: TGTGCCAGCAGTTTAGCCGGGGATATAACCTACGAGCAGTACTTC. Protein sequence: CASSLAGDITYEQYF. V gene TRBV28 combines with J gene TRBJ2-7; D may be TRBD2 (5 bases). Germline values: CDR1 MDHEN, CDR2 SYDVKM. The V gene lost 2 bases and the J gene lost 2 bases, with 13 bases spanning the gap. CDR3 length: 15 residues.

V is TRBV28 and J is TRBJ2-7; 7 nucleotides agree with TRBD2. The CDR3 has 14 residues. The J segment lost 4 bases and the V segment lost 10 bases, leaving 13 bases of the junction unmatched. From germline, CDR1 is MDHEN and CDR2 SYDVKM. As DNA, the CDR3 is TGTGCCACCAAAGGGGCGGGAGAGTTATACGAGCAGTACTTC. It translates to CATKGAGELYEQYF.

This clone appeared once. The chain links TRBV6-6 to TRBJ2-3; TRBD2 matches at 14 bases. This CDR3 spans 15 amino acids. CDR1 MNHNY and CDR2 SVGAGI come from the germline V gene (reference sequence). V trimming: 5 bases; J trimming: 6 bases; junction bases outside the gene matches: 4. This chain's CDR3 is CASSLRLAGGDTQYF. The CDR3 nucleotides are TGTGCCAGCAGTCTTCGACTAGCGGGGGGGGATACGCAGTATTTT.

This rearrangement joins TRBV14 to TRBJ2-7; perhaps TRBD2 as D (6 bases). CDR3 size: 15 residues. CDR1 is SGHDN, CDR2 FVKESK, per germline. Trimming shortened V by 0 bases and J by 2 bases, and 11 bases separated the two germline ends. The CDR3 loop reads CASSQDGWGAYEQYF. The CDR3 nucleotides are TGTGCCAGCAGCCAAGACGGGTGGGGGGCCTACGAGCAGTACTTC.

The chain joins TRBV2 to TRBJ2-7; D ambiguous. V was shortened by 8 bases and J by 3 bases, with 5 bases between the two germline ends. Germline loops: CDR1 SNHLY, CDR2 FYNNEI. The CDR3 contains 10 residues. The DNA for the CDR3 is TGTGCCAGCGGGGACTACGAGCAGTACTTC. Encoded protein: CASGDYEQYF.

The V call is TRBV5-4, the J call TRBJ2-2, with D uncertain. This CDR3 has 13 amino acids. Germline V CDR1 and CDR2: SGHNT, YYREEE (reference sequence). V dropped 4 bases and J dropped 1 base, with 5 bases sitting between them. The DNA of the CDR3 is TGTGCCAGCAGCAAGCAGAACACCGGGGAGCTGTTTTTT. Protein: CASSKQNTGELFF.

The rearrangement uses TRBV7-9 and TRBJ2-2; 8 nucleotides agree with TRBD1. With V trimmed by 6 bases and J by 4 bases, 7 bases remained unmatched. The CDR3 length is 15 residues. The germline CDR1 and CDR2 sequences are SEHNR and FQNEAQ (reference sequence). The CDR3 nucleotides read TGTGCCAGCAGTTCTACCACAGGGGGCACCGGGGAGCTGTTTTTT. Amino acids: CASSSTTGGTGELFF.

Concerning this clone itself: This sample includes further DNA sequences coding for the same CDR3. The chain carries TRBV7-9 and TRBJ2-7; D not certain. CDR3 size: 13 residues. Germline V gives CDR1 SEHNR, CDR2 FQNEAQ (reference sequence). V lost 0 bases, J lost 0 bases, and 3 bases lay in between. The CDR3 DNA reads TGTGCCAGCAGCTTAGCGGACTCCTACGAGCAGTACTTC. Its translation: CASSLADSYEQYF. Using reference TRBV7-9 and TRBJ2-7 for the parts outside the CDR3, the full variable domain is DTGVSQNPRHKITKRGQNVTFRCDPISEHNRLYWYRQTLGQGPEFLTYFQNEAQLEKSRLLSDRFSAERPKGSFSTLEIQRTEQGDSAMYLCASSLADSYEQYFGPGTRLTVT.

The chain is built from TRBV5-6 and TRBJ2-2; 11 nucleotides match TRBD2. Germline-derived CDR1 and CDR2 are SGHDT and YYEEEE. The CDR3 runs to 16 residues. The V and J ends lost 0 bases and 6 bases, in that order; junction bases with no gene match: 4. The CDR3 nucleotides read TGTGCCAGCAGCTTGGAACTAGCGGGAGTATCCGGGGAGCTGTTTTTT. Its translation: CASSLELAGVSGELFF.

This clone was picked up a small number of times. The identical CDR3 is also encoded by other nucleotide sequences in the sample. The chain employs TRBV9 and TRBJ2-7, with D hard to call. Germline lookup yields CDR1 SGDLS and CDR2 YYNGEE. V gave up 3 bases and J gave up 0 bases, with 4 bases separating them. This CDR3 has 12 amino acids. CDR3 sequence: CASSGSSYEQYF. CDR3 sequence (DNA): TGTGCCAGCAGCGGGAGCTCCTACGAGCAGTACTTC. Looking up the rest from reference TRBV9 and TRBJ2-7 gives the full variable domain: DSGVTQTPKHLITATGQRVTLRCSPRSGDLSVYWYQQSLDQGLQFLIQYYNGEERAKGNILERFSAQQFPDLHSELNLSSLELGDSALYFCASSGSSYEQYFGPGTRLTVT.

The genes are TRBV11-1 and TRBJ2-1, with D unclear. V gave up 3 bases and J gave up 6 bases, with 6 bases separating them. CDR1 is SGHAT, CDR2 FQDESV, per germline (reference sequence). The CDR3 has 12 amino acids. The CDR3: CASSLQPNEQFF. As DNA, the CDR3 is TGTGCCAGCAGCTTGCAGCCCAATGAGCAGTTCTTC.

The chain recombines TRBV28 with TRBJ2-1, with D possibly being TRBD2 (5 bases). This CDR3 contains 15 residues. Germline lookup yields CDR1 MDHEN and CDR2 SYDVKM. V was shortened by 6 bases and J by 7 bases, with 19 bases between the two germline ends. The CDR3 nucleotides read TGTGCCAGCAGCGCCCCGGCCGGGATGGGGAATGAGCAGTTCTTC. Amino acids: CASSAPAGMGNEQFF. The complete variable domain, with remaining parts taken from reference TRBV28 and TRBJ2-1, reads DVKVTQSSRYLVKRTGEKVFLECVQDMDHENMFWYRQDPGLGLRLIYFSYDVKMKEKGDIPEGYSVSREKKERFSLILESASTNQTSMYLCASSAPAGMGNEQFFGPGTRLTVL.

This clone came up a few times. The rearrangement uses TRBV27 and TRBJ1-5; 7 bases are shared with TRBD1. This CDR3 has 14 residues. Germline trimming cut 4 bases from V and 5 bases from J; bases unmatched to any gene: 5. Germline CDR1 MNHEY, CDR2 SMNVEV (reference sequence). CDR3: CASSWSGGYQPQHF. CDR3 coding DNA: TGTGCCAGCAGTTGGTCAGGGGGTTATCAGCCCCAGCATTTT.

The rearrangement links TRBV13 to TRBJ2-2; D tentatively fits TRBD1 or TRBD2 (5 bases each). The CDR3 length is 16 residues. Germline CDR1 and CDR2: PRHDT and FYEKMQ (reference sequence). Trimming removed 2 bases from V and 6 bases from J, with 16 bases in between. The chain's CDR3 is CASSLRSREISGELFF. CDR3 in DNA: TGTGCCAGCAGCTTACGATCCAGGGAGATCTCCGGGGAGCTGTTTTTT. The full variable domain, in which reference TRBV13 and TRBJ2-2 provide the parts outside the CDR3, is AAGVIQSPRHLIKEKRETATLKCYPIPRHDTVYWYQQGPGQDPQFLISFYEKMQSDKGSIPDRFSAQQFSDYHSELNMSSLELGDSALYFCASSLRSREISGELFFGEGSRLTVL.

The CDR3 nucleotides read TGTGCCAGCACCTTACTAGGGAGTAGCGAGCAGTACTTC. Translation: CASTLLGSSEQYF. The rearrangement links TRBV27 to TRBJ2-5; a weak D match, TRBD2 (5 bases). With the DNA end fitting TRBJ2-7 better, the J assignment may be wrong. This CDR3 is built from 13 residues. Germline CDR1 reads MNHEY; CDR2 reads SMNVEV (reference sequence).

This clone was picked up a small number of times. This chain links TRBV6-1 with TRBJ2-7; 7 bases match TRBD1. Germline V gene lookup returns CDR1 MNHNS and CDR2 SASEGT. V gave up 2 bases and J gave up 4 bases; unmatched junction bases: 8. There are 15 residues in the CDR3. CDR3 sequence (DNA): TGTGCCAGCAGTGAATACGAGACAGGGCCGTACGAGCAGTACTTC. The encoded protein is CASSEYETGPYEQYF.

DNA for the CDR3: TGTGCCAGCACGACGACTAGCGGGACCACAGATACGCAGTATTTT. Translated, it gives CASTTTSGTTDTQYF. The chain couples TRBV5-6 to TRBJ2-3, with 11 nucleotides matching TRBD2. The V gene end was trimmed by 6 bases and the J gene end by 2 bases; junction bases not matched to a gene: 5. CDR3 length equals 15 residues. Germline CDR1 and CDR2: SGHDT and YYEEEE.

The chain uses TRBV16 and TRBJ2-1; D not resolved. The germline V and J ends were trimmed by 5 bases and 9 bases, with 11 bases remaining between them. CDR1 and CDR2 (germline): KGHSY, FQNENV. This CDR3 is 12 amino acids long. CDR3 loop: CASSGVVREQFF. DNA for the CDR3: TGTGCCAGCAGCGGGGTTGTTCGTGAGCAGTTCTTC.

The V gene is TRBV5-4, the J gene TRBJ2-2; no reliable D call. The V gene lost 0 bases and the J gene lost 6 bases, with 6 bases spanning the gap. Looked up from germline, CDR1 is SGHNT and CDR2 is YYREEE (reference sequence). The CDR3 runs 13 residues. The CDR3 nucleotides are TGTGCCAGCAGCTTGGAGGTGGCCGGGGAGCTGTTTTTT. It codes for CASSLEVAGELFF.

The V call is TRBV11-2, the J call TRBJ2-3; the D gene is possibly TRBD2 (6 bases). The ends were cut back, 5 bases at V and 1 base at J, with 25 bases in the middle. The CDR3 consists of 19 residues. Germline values: CDR1 SGHAT, CDR2 FQNNGV. Here the CDR3 reads CASSDFADSLAGGTDTQYF. In DNA form, the CDR3 reads TGTGCCAGCAGCGATTTTGCGGACTCACTAGCAGGCGGCACAGATACGCAGTATTTT.

This chain joins TRBV5-4 and TRBJ1-1, with 8 bases matching TRBD1. The CDR3 extends over 14 amino acids. The trim removed 4 bases at V and 6 bases at J, leaving 8 bases unmatched. CDR1 and CDR2 from the germline V gene are SGHNT and YYREEE (reference sequence). Here the CDR3 DNA reads TGTGCCAGCAGCCTACAGGGGGGCCGGGCTGAAGCTTTCTTT. The encoded protein is CASSLQGGRAEAFF. Full variable domain (remainder filled in from reference TRBV5-4 and TRBJ1-1): ETGVTQSPTHLIKTRGQQVTLRCSSQSGHNTVSWYQQALGQGPQFIFQYYREEENGRGNFPPRFSGLQFPNYSSELNVNALELDDSALYLCASSLQGGRAEAFFGQGTRLTVV.

This chain uses TRBV28 with TRBJ2-1; 12 nucleotides line up with TRBD2. With 5 bases clipped from V and 3 bases from J, the junction kept 8 bases outside the gene matches. The CDR3 is 17 amino acids. Germline V lookup: CDR1 MDHEN, CDR2 SYDVKM. This CDR3 reads CASSPTSGRTDYNEQFF. Written as DNA, the CDR3 is TGTGCCAGCAGTCCAACTAGCGGGAGGACCGACTACAATGAGCAGTTCTTC.

This chain links TRBV11-2 with TRBJ2-7, with D tentatively TRBD1 (5 bases). V shed 1 base and J shed 4 bases, with 11 bases lying between them. The CDR3 is 14 residues long. CDR1 and CDR2 (germline): SGHAT, FQNNGV. The DNA of the CDR3 is TGTGCCAGCAGCTTAGCCGACAGTGGGTACGAGCAGTACTTC. Protein sequence: CASSLADSGYEQYF.

About this clone: At one end the junction does not follow the germline gene, possibly because of a read error. This sequence joins TRBV11-2 and TRBJ2-3, with 7 bases fitting TRBD1. Germline V gene data show CDR1 as SGHAT and CDR2 as FQNNGV. The CDR3 runs 19 residues. DNA for the CDR3: TGTGCCACCAGCCCCCCAAGGGGGCATGGCAAAGCTGGCACAGATACGCAGTATTTT. Protein: CATSPPRGHGKAGTDTQYF.

Regarding this clone: The same CDR3 can be traced to other DNA sequences in this sample. The J gene is TRBJ2-1, the V gene TRBV7-9; tentatively, D is TRBD1 (5 bases). Trimming took off 5 bases at V and 7 bases at J, with 6 bases between the two ends. This CDR3 is 11 amino acids long. Germline assignment: CDR1 SEHNR and CDR2 FQNEAQ (reference sequence). The CDR3 here is CASSRGNEQFF. The CDR3 DNA follows: TGTGCCAGCAGCAGGGGAAATGAGCAGTTCTTC. Based on the CDR3 plus reference TRBV7-9 and TRBJ2-1, the full variable domain is DTGVSQNPRHKITKRGQNVTFRCDPISEHNRLYWYRQTLGQGPEFLTYFQNEAQLEKSRLLSDRFSAERPKGSFSTLEIQRTEQGDSAMYLCASSRGNEQFFGPGTRLTVL.